This T cell receptor beta chain derives from a study of shared clonotypes between healthy human individuals. As for this clone: The antigen remains unidentified.

Whole-study results and caveats: Naive subsets, compared against memory subsets, generally had larger estimated richness values.

Clones were sequenced by immunoSEQ multiplex PCR, and TCRdb holds only the in-frame ones, with some missing. The table has about 180,000 clones, 85% to 95% seen once. This CDR3 is 15 amino acids long. Germline-derived CDR1 and CDR2 are MGHRA and YSYEKL. V was clipped by 0 bases and J by 6 bases; unmatched bases: 4. What was sequenced was naive CD4+ T cells sorted from blood. Indicated subset: CD45RA+ positively selected. The chain links TRBV4-1 to TRBJ2-7; 11 positions agree with TRBD2. The source is a woman aged 30 to 39 in good health. CDR3 region: CASSQELAGGREQYF. The CDR3 DNA sequence: TGCGCCAGCAGCCAAGAGCTAGCGGGAGGACGCGAGCAGTACTTC.